This TCR beta chain was sequenced in a study of T cells in Graves' hyperthyroidism and ophthalmopathy. Whole-study results and caveats: Ophthalmopathy was separated from stable hyperthyroidism by a 13 V-J model.

Hyperthyroidism of Graves' type that showed no ophthalmopathy progression within 18 months was stable. Uncontrolled infection, other autoimmune disease, pregnancy and lactation each barred patients from inclusion. This clonotype was seen only a few times. Antigen unknown. There are 18 residues in the CDR3. J was trimmed by 5 bases and V by 2 bases; bases with no gene match: 10. Germline V gives CDR1 LGHDT, CDR2 YNNKEL (reference sequence). Amplified regions were TCR beta CDR3 sequences from RNA transcripts. The HTBI primer set drove a first-round RT-PCR of the TCR CDR3. Each CDR3 protein is one row after TCRdb ran MiXCR on the multiplex PCR reads. Of about 350,000 distinct CDR3 sequences detected, around 14% appear once; the ten largest clones hold approximately 25%.

The V gene is TRBV3-1, the J gene TRBJ2-5, with TRBD2 identical over 14 bases. This TCR was recovered from a young woman with Graves' hyperthyroidism. Sequenced sample: blood. The CDR3 DNA follows: TGTGCCAGCAGCCAAAGGTCGGGACTAGCGGGAGCTTGGGAGACCCAGTACTTC. Amino acids: CASSQRSGLAGAWETQYF.